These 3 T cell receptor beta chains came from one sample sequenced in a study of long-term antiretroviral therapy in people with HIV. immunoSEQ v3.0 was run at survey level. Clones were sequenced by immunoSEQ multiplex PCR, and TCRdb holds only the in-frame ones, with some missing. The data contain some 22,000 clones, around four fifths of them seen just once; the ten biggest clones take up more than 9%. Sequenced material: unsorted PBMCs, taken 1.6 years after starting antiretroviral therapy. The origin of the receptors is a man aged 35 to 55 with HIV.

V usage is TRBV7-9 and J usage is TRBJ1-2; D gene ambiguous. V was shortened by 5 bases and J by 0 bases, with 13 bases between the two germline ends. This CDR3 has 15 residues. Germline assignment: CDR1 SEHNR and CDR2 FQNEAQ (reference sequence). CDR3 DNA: TGTGCCAGCAGCCCCCCAGGACCCGCTAACTATGGCTACACCTTC. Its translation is CASSPPGPANYGYTF. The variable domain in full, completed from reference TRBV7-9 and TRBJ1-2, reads DTGVSQNPRHKITKRGQNVTFRCDPISEHNRLYWYRQTLGQGPEFLTYFQNEAQLEKSRLLSDRFSAERPKGSFSTLEIQRTEQGDSAMYLCASSPPGPANYGYTFGSGTRLTVV.

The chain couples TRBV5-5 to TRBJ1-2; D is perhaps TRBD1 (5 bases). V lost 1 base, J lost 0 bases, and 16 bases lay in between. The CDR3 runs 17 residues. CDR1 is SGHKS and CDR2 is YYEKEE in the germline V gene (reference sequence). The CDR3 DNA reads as TGTGCCAGCAGCTTGATCTGTGACAGCCGAGCTAACTATGGCTACACCTTC. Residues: CASSLICDSRANYGYTF.

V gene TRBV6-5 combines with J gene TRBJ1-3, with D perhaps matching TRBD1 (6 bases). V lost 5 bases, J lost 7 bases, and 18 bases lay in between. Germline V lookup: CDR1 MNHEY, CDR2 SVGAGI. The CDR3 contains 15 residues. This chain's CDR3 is CASSRNREAGNTIYF. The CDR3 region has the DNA TGTGCCAGCAGTAGAAACAGGGAGGCAGGGAACACCATATATTTT.